These T cell receptor beta chains were read from a single sample in a study of metastatic and nonmetastatic thyroid tumors. TCRdb recomputed clones from the PCR reads via MiXCR. In the table there are 50,000 or so clones, about 25% of which are singletons. Input material: blood. The source is a male donor with papillary thyroid cancer or a benign thyroid nodule (not recorded which). Some clones in this sample may be carry-over from other donors' samples. Both conserved end residues are part of each CDR3. The D gene is left open where the match is weak. Rows may omit the clone size; those that give it use once, few, many or a size class.

j_call clone_size v_call d_call cdr3_aa cdr3_nt
TRBJ1-2 many TRBV7-9 . CASSSSNYGYTF TGTGCCAGCAGCTCCTCGAACTATGGCTACACCTTC
TRBJ2-1 . TRBV5-1 TRBD2 CASSLAPGLGIYEQFF TGCGCCAGCAGCTTGGCCCCGGGACTAGGCATCTATGAGCAGTTCTTC
TRBJ1-2 many TRBV19 . CASTPTQGNYGYTF TGTGCCAGCACGCCAACACAGGGTAACTATGGCTACACCTTC
TRBJ1-3 many TRBV19 . CASSPSGNTIYF TGTGCCAGTAGTCCGTCTGGAAACACCATATATTTT
TRBJ2-1 . TRBV11-2 TRBD2 CASGRTSGGSSSYNEQFF TGTGCCAGCGGTAGGACTAGCGGGGGGTCCAGCTCCTACAATGAGCAGTTCTTC
TRBJ1-2 many TRBV5-1 . CASREAGATKIYGYTF TGCGCCAGCAGAGAAGCCGGGGCCACAAAAATCTATGGCTACACCTTC
TRBJ1-6 medium-sized TRBV12-3/TRBV12-4 . CASSFRDGNNSPLHF TGTGCCAGCAGTTTCCGGGACGGAAATAATTCACCCCTCCACTTT
TRBJ2-3 . TRBV5-6 TRBD2 CASSFWGLAGAVADTQYF TGTGCCAGCAGCTTCTGGGGACTAGCGGGAGCAGTTGCAGATACGCAGTATTTT
TRBJ2-7 medium-sized TRBV12-3/TRBV12-4 . CASRSGLSLREQYF TGTGCCAGCAGATCGGGACTCTCCCTTCGCGAGCAGTACTTC
TRBJ1-1 . TRBV6-1 . CASSRVNTEAFF TGTGCCAGCAGTCGAGTAAACACTGAAGCTTTCTTT
TRBJ2-1 many TRBV5-1 . CASRAGALGEQFF TGCGCCAGCAGGGCGGGGGCCTTGGGTGAGCAGTTCTTC
TRBJ2-7 . TRBV27 TRBD1 CASSDRGFEQYF TGTGCCAGCAGCGACAGGGGTTTCGAGCAGTACTTC
TRBJ2-7 . TRBV6-4 TRBD2 CASSLTLAGGPSEQYF TGTGCCAGCAGCCTGACTCTAGCGGGAGGGCCTAGCGAGCAGTACTTC
TRBJ2-7 many TRBV29-1 TRBD1 CSVEEGQGTYEQYF TGCAGCGTTGAGGAGGGACAGGGAACCTACGAGCAGTACTTC
TRBJ2-7 . TRBV19 . CASSAGEGGEQYF TGTGCCAGTAGTGCTGGAGAGGGAGGCGAGCAGTACTTC
TRBJ2-1 many TRBV9 . CASSVDASSYNEQFF TGTGCCAGCAGCGTGGACGCTTCCTCCTACAATGAGCAGTTCTTC
TRBJ1-2 . TRBV6-1 . CASSHGPGGYTF TGTGCCAGCAGCCACGGGCCTGGGGGCTACACCTTC
TRBJ2-2 many TRBV7-9 TRBD2 CASSPPGLAGVIAGELFF TGTGCCAGCAGCCCCCCGGGACTAGCGGGAGTTATCGCCGGGGAGCTGTTTTTT
TRBJ1-4 . TRBV6-1 . CASSRNDGATNEKLFF TGTGCCAGCAGCCGCAACGACGGTGCAACTAATGAAAAACTGTTTTTT
TRBJ1-5 . TRBV27 . CASSPERWLGQPQHF TGTGCCAGCAGCCCAGAAAGGTGGTTGGGTCAGCCCCAGCATTTT
TRBJ1-1 many TRBV19 TRBD1 CASSGSVGQGRTEAFF TGTGCCAGTAGTGGGTCCGTGGGACAGGGTAGGACTGAAGCTTTCTTT
TRBJ1-3 many TRBV19 TRBD1 CASSIIGQGARGNTIYF TGTGCCAGTAGTATAATCGGGCAGGGGGCGCGAGGAAACACCATATATTTT
TRBJ2-1 . TRBV20-1 TRBD2 CSARVAGDFYNEQFF TGCAGTGCTAGAGTAGCGGGAGATTTCTACAATGAGCAGTTCTTC
TRBJ2-3 . TRBV11-1 TRBD1 CASSLALNRQGAWADTQYF TGTGCCAGCAGCTTAGCCCTAAACCGTCAGGGGGCTTGGGCAGATACGCAGTATTTT
TRBJ1-6 many TRBV10-3 . CAISEREWDSPLHF TGTGCCATCAGTGAGAGGGAGTGGGATTCACCCCTCCACTTT
TRBJ2-7 medium-sized TRBV27 . CASKRGDRESDEQYF TGTGCCAGCAAGCGGGGGGACAGGGAAAGTGACGAGCAGTACTTC
TRBJ2-7 many TRBV10-1 TRBD2 CASSDTSGTYEQYF TGCGCCAGCAGTGATACTAGCGGGACCTACGAGCAGTACTTC
TRBJ2-1 few TRBV12-5 TRBD2 CASGLSGKREQFF TGTGCTAGTGGTTTGAGCGGGAAGCGTGAGCAGTTCTTC
TRBJ2-7 many TRBV2 . CASSEYAGYEQYF TGTGCCAGCAGTGAATATGCGGGCTACGAGCAGTACTTC
TRBJ1-1 few TRBV6-1 . CASRPTSRGGPAVEAFF TGTGCCAGCAGGCCCACCTCACGTGGAGGACCTGCCGTTGAAGCTTTCTTT
TRBJ2-2 many TRBV5-6 . CASSATRNTGELFF TGTGCCAGCAGCGCCACCCGGAACACCGGGGAGCTGTTTTTT
TRBJ1-6 many TRBV18 . CASSPLDDGNSPLHF TGTGCCAGCTCACCCCTGGATGATGGGAATTCACCCCTCCACTTT
TRBJ1-2 . TRBV30 . CASGWGYTF TGTGCCTCGGGGTGGGGCTACACCTTC
TRBJ1-6 many TRBV7-3 TRBD1 CASSPFRDRSSYNSPLHF TGTGCCAGCAGCCCATTCCGGGACAGGAGCTCCTATAATTCACCCCTCCACTTT
TRBJ2-3 many TRBV15 TRBD2 CATSRGGVAGPSTDTQYF TGTGCCACCAGCAGGGGGGGAGTAGCGGGCCCAAGCACAGATACGCAGTATTTT
TRBJ1-6 . TRBV24-1 . CATSALGGLNNSPLHF TGTGCCACCAGTGCCCTAGGGGGGCTTAATAATTCACCCCTCCACTTT
TRBJ2-7 many TRBV7-2 . CASSLNGVSYEQYF TGTGCCAGCAGCTTAAATGGCGTATCCTACGAGCAGTACTTC
TRBJ2-7 many TRBV7-2 TRBD2 CASSLRGGTSGRMSYEQYF TGTGCCAGCAGCTTACGCGGAGGGACTAGCGGGAGGATGAGCTACGAGCAGTACTTC
TRBJ1-1 . TRBV28 . CASSLWGRGGTEAFF TGTGCCAGCAGTTTATGGGGCAGGGGAGGAACTGAAGCTTTCTTT
TRBJ1-5 many TRBV3-1 . CASSHRAQHF TGTGCCAGCAGTCACAGGGCCCAGCATTTT
TRBJ1-6 many TRBV19 . CASSIVNEEAGSPLHF TGTGCCAGTAGTATAGTAAACGAGGAGGCTGGTTCACCCCTCCACTTT
TRBJ2-1 . TRBV20-1 TRBD2 CSASGLQLAGGNEQFF TGCAGTGCTAGTGGATTGCAACTAGCGGGAGGCAATGAGCAGTTCTTC
TRBJ2-7 . TRBV5-1 . CASSLAGEQYF TGCGCCAGCAGCTTGGCCGGGGAGCAGTACTTC
TRBJ1-3 many TRBV2 . CASSSTTVSGNTIYF TGTGCCAGCAGCTCGACGACAGTTTCTGGAAACACCATATATTTT
TRBJ1-1 many TRBV30 . CAWSYTRGGRSMNTEAFF TGTGCCTGGAGCTACACTCGGGGGGGGAGAAGTATGAACACTGAAGCTTTCTTT
TRBJ1-2 . TRBV28 . CASGSGIVSKVHGYTF TGTGCCAGCGGCTCCGGCATCGTTAGTAAAGTGCATGGCTACACCTTC
TRBJ1-1 many TRBV7-9 . CASSPTANTEAFF TGTGCCAGCAGCCCTACAGCGAACACTGAAGCTTTCTTT
TRBJ2-7 . TRBV20-1 TRBD2 CSARVVGGDYSGGKF TGCAGTGCTAGAGTCGTGGGCGGGGATTACTCGGGAGGGAAATTC
TRBJ1-4 many TRBV4-1 . CASSQLPGRSTNEKLFF TGCGCCAGCAGCCAACTTCCGGGACGGTCAACTAATGAAAAACTGTTTTTT
TRBJ1-5 many TRBV11-1 TRBD1 CASSLIQGGGNQPQHF TGTGCCAGCAGCCTTATACAGGGGGGGGGCAATCAGCCCCAGCATTTT
TRBJ2-3 few TRBV6-1 . CASTPTPGKGTQYF TGTGCCAGCACCCCGACCCCGGGAAAGGGCACGCAGTATTTT
TRBJ2-2 few TRBV2 TRBD1 CASIRQGANTVELFF TGTGCCAGCATACGACAGGGGGCGAACACCGTGGAGCTGTTTTTT
TRBJ2-1 many TRBV6-1 . CASSDPADRPGDNEQFF TGTGCCAGCAGTGATCCGGCCGACCGGCCTGGAGACAATGAGCAGTTCTTC
TRBJ1-2 many TRBV28 . CASMGWGDKGDYGYTF TGTGCCAGCATGGGTTGGGGGGACAAAGGGGACTATGGCTACACCTTC
TRBJ2-1 many TRBV6-2/TRBV6-3 . CASRSQSDQFF TGTGCCAGCAGGTCCCAGTCTGACCAGTTCTTC
TRBJ2-3 many TRBV14 TRBD2 CASSLVISGTMSTDTQYF TGTGCCAGCAGCCTAGTAATTAGCGGGACCATGAGCACAGATACGCAGTATTTT
TRBJ1-4 many TRBV14 . CASSQLGRTNEKLFF TGCGCCAGCAGCCAACTGGGGAGAACTAATGAAAAACTGTTTTTT
TRBJ2-7 medium-sized TRBV30 . CAWSRQGGGYEQYF TGTGCCTGGAGTCGACAGGGAGGGGGCTACGAGCAGTACTTC